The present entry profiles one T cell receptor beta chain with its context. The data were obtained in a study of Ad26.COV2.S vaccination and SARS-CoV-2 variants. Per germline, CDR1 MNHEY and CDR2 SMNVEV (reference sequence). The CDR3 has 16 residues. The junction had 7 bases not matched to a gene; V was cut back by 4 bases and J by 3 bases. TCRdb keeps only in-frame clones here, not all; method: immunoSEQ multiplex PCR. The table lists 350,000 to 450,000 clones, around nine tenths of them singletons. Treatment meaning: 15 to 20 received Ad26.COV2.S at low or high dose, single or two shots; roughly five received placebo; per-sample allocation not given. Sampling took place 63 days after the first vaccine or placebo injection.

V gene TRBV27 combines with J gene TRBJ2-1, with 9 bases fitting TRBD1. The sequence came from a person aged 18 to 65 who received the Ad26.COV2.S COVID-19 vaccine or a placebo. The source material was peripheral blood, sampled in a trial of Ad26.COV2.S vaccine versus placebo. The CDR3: CASSYLKGQGYNEQFF. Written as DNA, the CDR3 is TGTGCCAGCAGTTATCTTAAGGGACAGGGCTACAATGAGCAGTTCTTC.